The rows below give T cell receptor beta chains drawn from one sample of a study of breast tumors, draining lymph nodes, adjacent tissues. TCRdb fed the multiplex PCR reads into MiXCR, producing one record per CDR3 protein. The sample has some 53,000 distinct CDR3 sequences; about 40% are singletons. Input material: breast tumor tissue. The receptors come from a female donor with breast cancer. Some clones in this sample may be carry-over from other donors' samples. CDR3s include the opening cysteine and the closing phenylalanine or tryptophan. A D gene is named only where the DNA matches it firmly. Rows give clone size only sometimes, using once, few, many, or a class for an expanded clone.

clone_size j_call v_call d_call cdr3_aa cdr3_nt
many TRBJ1-2 TRBV6-1 NA CASSGIGSGTRDGYTF TGTGCCAGCAGTGGGATTGGTTCCGGGACGAGGGATGGCTACACCTTC
NA TRBJ1-1 TRBV30 NA CAWRTGPEAFF TGTGCCTGGAGGACGGGCCCTGAAGCTTTCTTT
many TRBJ2-3 TRBV5-6 NA CASSFERSTDTQYF TGTGCCAGCAGCTTTGAAAGGTCAACAGATACGCAGTATTTT
many TRBJ2-3 TRBV5-1 NA CASSLMVADTDTQYF TGCGCCAGCAGCTTGATGGTTGCGGACACAGATACGCAGTATTTT
NA TRBJ2-1 TRBV20-1 TRBD2 CSARVLAENNEQFF TGCAGTGCTAGAGTGCTAGCGGAGAACAATGAGCAGTTCTTC
few TRBJ1-1 TRBV20-1 NA CSARLQANTEAFF TGCAGTGCTAGGTTGCAGGCGAACACTGAAGCTTTCTTT
many TRBJ2-5 TRBV4-2 TRBD2 CASSQSLAGGYETQYF TGTGCCAGCAGCCAATCCCTTGCGGGAGGGTATGAGACCCAGTACTTC
NA TRBJ1-2 TRBV28 TRBD1 CASSLDRGSYGYTF TGTGCCAGCAGCCTGGACAGGGGATCCTATGGCTACACCTTC
NA TRBJ2-1 TRBV7-2 TRBD2 CASSLGLATGSSYNEQFF TGTGCCAGCAGCTTAGGACTAGCGACTGGCAGCTCCTACAATGAGCAGTTCTTC
few TRBJ1-1 TRBV30 NA CAWSPGIMNTEAFF TGTGCCTGGTCCCCAGGTATCATGAACACTGAAGCTTTCTTT
many TRBJ1-5 TRBV20-1 NA CSIRGTSRNQPQHF TGCAGCATTCGTGGGACTTCCCGCAATCAGCCCCAGCATTTT
few TRBJ2-2 TRBV3-1 NA CASSRGREQAWDTGELFF TGTGCCAGCAGCCGCGGTCGTGAACAAGCATGGGACACCGGGGAGCTGTTTTTT
many TRBJ2-3 TRBV3-1 NA CASSLAAGVLTDTQYF TGTGCCAGCAGCCTAGCGGCAGGGGTTTTAACAGATACGCAGTATTTT
many TRBJ2-2 TRBV7-8 NA CASSLLSQSNTGELFF TGTGCCAGCAGCTTATTATCCCAGTCGAACACCGGGGAGCTGTTTTTT
medium-sized TRBJ2-7 TRBV7-2 NA CASSPSPGAEQYF TGTGCCAGCAGCCCCTCCCCCGGTGCCGAGCAGTACTTC
many TRBJ2-1 TRBV20-1 NA CSASQAGTLNNEQFF TGCAGTGCTAGTCAAGCCGGGACTCTAAACAATGAGCAGTTCTTC
NA TRBJ2-7 TRBV4-2 TRBD1 CASSQGEGGDGQYF TGTGCCAGCAGCCAAGGGGAAGGGGGCGACGGGCAGTACTTC
few TRBJ2-4 TRBV18 NA CASSLTQQNIQYF TGTGCCAGCTCCCTAACTCAGCAAAACATTCAGTACTTC
many TRBJ2-1 TRBV20-1 TRBD2 CSARGERERTGEQFF TGCAGTGCTAGAGGTGAGCGGGAAAGAACCGGTGAGCAGTTCTTC
NA TRBJ1-5 TRBV12-3/TRBV12-4 NA CASSLQGYNEHF TGTGCCAGCAGTCTACAGGGTTACAATGAGCATTTT
NA TRBJ2-5 TRBV20-1 NA CSASRDNQETQYF TGCAGTGCTTCCCGGGACAACCAAGAGACCCAGTACTTC
NA TRBJ1-5 TRBV7-1 NA CARPLAPRLLAQRFSNQPQHF TGTGCAAGACCGCTAGCCCCGAGACTACTGGCACAGAGATTTAGCAATCAGCCCCAGCATTTT
many TRBJ1-2 TRBV7-2 NA CASSGINYGYTF TGTGCCAGCAGCGGAATTAACTATGGCTACACCTTC
NA TRBJ1-2 TRBV6-4 NA CASSEDPGQTYGYTF TGTGCCAGCAGTGAGGATCCGGGTCAAACCTATGGCTACACCTTC
many TRBJ2-5 TRBV20-1 NA CSARDGNQETQYF TGCAGTGCGAGAGACGGGAACCAAGAGACCCAGTACTTC
NA TRBJ2-7 TRBV5-1 TRBD1 CASSSASGQGYYEQYF TGCGCCAGCAGCTCGGCCTCGGGACAGGGCTACTATGAGCAGTACTTC
many TRBJ2-3 TRBV5-1 NA CASSLNKNTDTQYF TGCGCCAGCAGCTTAAACAAGAACACAGATACGCAGTATTTT
NA TRBJ2-1 TRBV7-9 NA CASSGTLQDNYNEQFF TGTGCCAGCAGCGGAACCTTACAGGATAATTACAATGAGCAGTTCTTC
NA TRBJ1-6 TRBV9 TRBD1 CASSVGQGAQWDSPLHF TGTGCCAGCAGCGTAGGACAGGGGGCGCAATGGGATTCACCCCTCCACTTT
few TRBJ2-1 TRBV27 NA CASITIGGKGINEQFF TGTGCCAGCATTACTATTGGGGGAAAGGGAATAAATGAGCAGTTCTTC
many TRBJ1-1 TRBV7-6 NA CASSLGRAGPTLNTEAFF TGTGCCAGCAGCTTAGGGAGAGCAGGACCTACCCTAAACACTGAAGCTTTCTTT
NA TRBJ1-5 TRBV4-1 TRBD1 CASSQVQGDQPQHF TGCGCCAGCAGCCAAGTTCAGGGGGATCAGCCCCAGCATTTT
NA TRBJ1-4 TRBV11-2 NA CASSLQQGRTPNEKLFF TGTGCCAGCAGCTTACAGCAGGGTCGGACCCCTAATGAAAAACTGTTTTTT
many TRBJ2-3 TRBV12-3/TRBV12-4 NA CASSPSGVPLSQYF TGTGCCAGCAGCCCTTCGGGGGTTCCCCTCTCGCAGTATTTT
many TRBJ1-2 TRBV6-1 TRBD1 CASSEDRGIGGYTF TGTGCCAGCAGTGAGGACAGGGGGATCGGTGGCTACACCTTC
many TRBJ2-2 TRBV10-1 NA CASSEEEQPVWNTGELFF TGCGCCAGCAGTGAAGAAGAGCAACCCGTTTGGAACACCGGGGAGCTGTTTTTT
many TRBJ1-3 TRBV5-1 TRBD1 CASSSRQGNSGNTIYF TGCGCCAGCAGCTCACGACAGGGAAACTCTGGAAACACCATATATTTT
few TRBJ1-2 TRBV10-3 NA CAISPSAGGDFSGNTF TGTGCCATCAGCCCTAGCGCGGGCGGCGATTTCTCTGGAAACACCTTC
many TRBJ2-4 TRBV7-2 TRBD1 CASSQGQPSDIQYF TGTGCCAGCAGCCAGGGACAGCCCTCGGACATTCAGTACTTC